This T cell receptor (beta chain) came from a study of post-analysis software for immune sequencing data. Every TCR beta cDNA library bore unique molecular identifiers. TCRdb redid the calling of the PCR reads with MiXCR, one entry per CDR3 protein. The top ten hold 7.6% of the sample, which has roughly 430,000 distinct CDR3 sequences, over 30% seen once. This clonotype was picked up a small number of times. The clonotype comes from a girl aged 2 to 10 with multiple sclerosis. The sequenced sample was blood.

The CDR3 loop reads CASRQQGVYNEQFF. CDR3 DNA sequence: TGTGCCAGCAGGCAACAGGGGGTCTACAATGAGCAGTTCTTC. The chain links TRBV28 to TRBJ2-1; 8 bases are shared with TRBD1. V lost 6 bases, J lost 3 bases, and 4 bases stayed unmatched. The CDR3 is 14 amino acids. From germline, CDR1 is MDHEN and CDR2 SYDVKM.